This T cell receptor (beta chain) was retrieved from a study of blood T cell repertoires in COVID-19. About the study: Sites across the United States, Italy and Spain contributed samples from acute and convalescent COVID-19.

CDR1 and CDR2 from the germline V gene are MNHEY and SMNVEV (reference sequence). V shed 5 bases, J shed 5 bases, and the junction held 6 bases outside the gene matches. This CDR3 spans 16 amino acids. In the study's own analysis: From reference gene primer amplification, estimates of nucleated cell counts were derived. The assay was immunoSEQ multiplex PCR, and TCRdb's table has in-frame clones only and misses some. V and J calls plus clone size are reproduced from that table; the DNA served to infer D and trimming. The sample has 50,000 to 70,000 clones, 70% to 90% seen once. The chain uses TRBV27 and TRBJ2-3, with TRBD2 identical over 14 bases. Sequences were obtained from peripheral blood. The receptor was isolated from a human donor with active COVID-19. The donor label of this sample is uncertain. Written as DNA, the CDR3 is TGTGCCAGCAGTGCCGGGACTAGCGGGAGACGAGATACGCAGTATTTT. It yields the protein CASSAGTSGRRDTQYF.